The rows below give T cell receptor beta chains drawn from one sample of a study. TCRdb ran MiXCR on the RT-PCR reads and lists one entry per CDR3 protein. The repertoire holds fewer than 800,000 distinct CDR3 sequences, with more than 13% as singletons. The sample taken for sequencing was memory CD4+ T cells from blood. Receptor source: a female donor in good health, serving as a healthy control. CDR3s include the opening cysteine and the closing phenylalanine or tryptophan. The D gene is left open where the match is weak. The listing skips clone size in some rows; elsewhere it reads once, few, many or a size class.

cdr3_length clone_size j_call d_call v_call cdr3_aa cdr3_nt
15 - TRBJ1-2 - TRBV7-9 CASSLAGARDYGYTF TGTGCCAGCAGCTTAGCGGGGGCCAGGGACTATGGCTACACCTTC
14 - TRBJ2-5 - TRBV25-1 CASSEFVDPETQYF TGTGCCAGCAGTGAATTTGTGGATCCGGAGACCCAGTACTTC
15 few TRBJ2-1 TRBD2 TRBV11-2 CASSPLAGGYGEQFF TGTGCCAGCAGCCCACTAGCGGGAGGGTACGGTGAGCAGTTCTTC
13 many TRBJ2-3 - TRBV7-2 CASSFSRTDTQYF TGTGCCAGCAGCTTTTCCCGCACAGATACGCAGTATTTT
15 once TRBJ2-3 TRBD2 TRBV7-2 CASRSGLAETDTQYF TGTGCCAGCAGATCTGGACTAGCGGAAACAGATACGCAGTATTTT
16 - TRBJ2-3 TRBD2 TRBV28 CASSFSSGSGADTQYF TGTGCCAGCAGTTTCTCCAGCGGGAGTGGGGCAGATACGCAGTATTTT
13 few TRBJ2-1 - TRBV10-3 CAISAVGSHEQFF TGTGCCATCAGTGCCGTGGGGTCGCATGAGCAGTTCTTC
16 - TRBJ1-3 - TRBV9 CASSPLNDPVQNTIYF TGTGCCAGCAGCCCCCTTAACGATCCAGTCCAAAACACCATATATTTT
16 - TRBJ2-3 - TRBV28 CASRWFRDSNTDTQYF TGTGCCAGCAGGTGGTTCCGGGACTCAAACACAGATACGCAGTATTTT
14 few TRBJ2-7 TRBD1 TRBV20-1 CSATVKGASYEQYF TGCAGTGCTACCGTTAAGGGGGCATCCTACGAGCAGTACTTC
15 few TRBJ2-1 - TRBV24-1 CATSDLGSGSNEQFF TGTGCCACCAGTGATTTAGGTTCCGGGAGCAATGAGCAGTTCTTC
15 many TRBJ1-1 - TRBV6-5 CASSYMPWGNTEAFF TGTGCCAGCAGTTATATGCCTTGGGGAAACACTGAAGCTTTCTTT
17 - TRBJ1-5 - TRBV7-3 CASRPPGFPLSNQPQHF TGTGCCAGCAGACCGCCAGGGTTCCCTTTGAGCAATCAGCCCCAGCATTTT
16 few TRBJ2-1 TRBD2 TRBV5-1 CASSLLADASYNEQFF TGCGCCAGCAGCTTACTAGCGGATGCCTCCTACAATGAGCAGTTCTTC
14 many TRBJ1-1 - TRBV5-1 CASSWAQGNTEAFF TGCGCCAGCAGCTGGGCGCAGGGCAACACTGAAGCTTTCTTT
15 - TRBJ2-7 TRBD1 TRBV6-5 CASSYSTEGQGEQYF TGTGCCAGCAGTTACTCGACCGAGGGACAGGGCGAGCAGTACTTC
14 few TRBJ2-1 TRBD1 TRBV28 CASTRDSTYNEQFF TGTGCCAGCACTAGGGACAGCACCTACAATGAGCAGTTCTTC
14 few TRBJ1-1 - TRBV5-1 CASSLAVAGTEAFF TGCGCCAGCAGCTTGGCCGTGGCAGGGACTGAAGCTTTCTTT
16 few TRBJ2-5 TRBD2 TRBV7-2 CASSYVLAGGQETQYF TGTGCCAGCAGCTATGTGTTAGCGGGGGGACAAGAGACCCAGTACTTC
11 - TRBJ1-1 - TRBV2 CASKWSAEAFF TGTGCCAGCAAGTGGTCCGCTGAAGCTTTCTTT
16 many TRBJ1-2 - TRBV6-5 CASSRGHQGLGYGYTF TGTGCCAGCAGTCGGGGGCACCAGGGGCTCGGCTATGGCTACACCTTC
18 few TRBJ1-3 - TRBV7-8 CASSFAGGGDISGNTIYF TGTGCCAGCAGCTTCGCCGGCGGGGGGGACATCTCTGGAAACACCATATATTTT
12 - TRBJ2-5 - TRBV6-1 CASTASQETQYF TGTGCCAGCACGGCCAGCCAAGAGACCCAGTACTTC
17 - TRBJ1-5 TRBD1 TRBV20-1 CSAPWGQADLWNQPQHF TGCAGTGCTCCTTGGGGACAGGCGGATTTGTGGAATCAGCCCCAGCATTTT
13 - TRBJ1-3 - TRBV27 CASSPGQGVPIYF TGTGCCAGCAGCCCGGGACAAGGGGTGCCCATATATTTT
14 - TRBJ1-2 - TRBV7-2 CASSPLGGGHGYTF TGTGCCAGCAGCCCTCTCGGGGGGGGCCACGGCTACACCTTC
16 few TRBJ2-1 TRBD2 TRBV6-5 CASTRLQRGGYNEQFF TGTGCCAGCACCCGACTCCAGCGGGGGGGTTACAATGAGCAGTTCTTC
14 few TRBJ1-1 TRBD1 TRBV6-1 CASTTGQGNTEAFF TGTGCCAGCACCACAGGACAGGGGAACACTGAAGCTTTCTTT
12 few TRBJ1-2 - TRBV24-1 CATEDSNYGYTF TGTGCCACCGAGGACAGCAATTATGGCTACACCTTC
13 - TRBJ1-1 - TRBV6-2/TRBV6-3 CASIDRSRGEAFF TGTGCCAGCATCGACAGGTCCCGAGGTGAAGCTTTCTTT
15 - TRBJ1-2 - TRBV18 CASSPNGDTNYGYTF TGTGCCAGCTCACCAAATGGGGACACAAACTATGGCTACACCTTC
13 many TRBJ2-1 - TRBV5-1 CASSQRLGNEQFF TGCGCCAGCTCTCAACGACTAGGCAATGAGCAGTTCTTC
14 - TRBJ2-5 TRBD2 TRBV7-7 CVSSGAGYQETQYF TGTGTTAGCAGCGGAGCGGGGTACCAAGAGACCCAGTACTTC
18 once TRBJ2-1 TRBD2 TRBV11-1 CASSLVTSGFVPYNEQFF TGTGCCAGCAGCTTAGTTACTAGCGGGTTCGTTCCCTACAATGAGCAGTTCTTC
12 few TRBJ1-2 - TRBV6-2/TRBV6-3 CASTSSNYGYTF TGTGCCAGCACGTCATCTAACTATGGCTACACCTTC
13 many TRBJ1-5 - TRBV6-6 CASSYARDQPQHF TGTGCCAGCAGTTACGCGAGAGATCAGCCCCAGCATTTT
15 once TRBJ2-1 - TRBV7-3 CASSLILARRDEQFF TGTGCCAGCAGCTTAATCCTAGCGCGCCGGGATGAGCAGTTCTTC
13 few TRBJ2-1 TRBD1 TRBV4-2 CASSQGQYNEQFF TGTGCCAGCAGCCAGGGACAGTACAATGAGCAGTTCTTC
14 many TRBJ2-3 TRBD2 TRBV29-1 CSVERTSGFDTQYF TGCAGCGTCGAAAGGACTAGCGGATTCGATACGCAGTATTTT
13 many TRBJ1-5 - TRBV7-2 CASSLGFRQPQHF TGTGCCAGCAGCTTAGGATTTCGGCAGCCCCAGCATTTT
17 - TRBJ2-1 TRBD2 TRBV7-9 CASSPRRGRARDHEQFF TGTGCCAGCAGCCCCCGTCGCGGGAGGGCCCGAGATCATGAGCAGTTCTTC
14 - TRBJ2-3 TRBD1 TRBV5-1 CASSLGQGEVTQYF TGCGCCAGCAGCTTGGGACAGGGTGAAGTTACGCAGTATTTT